This TCR beta chain originates from a study of blood T cell repertoires in COVID-19. Study at large: The study drew acute and convalescent COVID-19 samples from the United States, Italy and Spain.

Unmatched junction bases numbered 6, after V lost 4 bases and J lost 4 bases. There are 17 residues in the CDR3. Germline-derived CDR1 and CDR2 are SGHDN and FVKESK. Source study methods: Amplified reference gene primers provided the basis for estimating nucleated cell counts. Profiling relied on immunoSEQ multiplex PCR, and the TCRdb table lists in-frame clones only, not all of them. The V and J calls and clone size come from that table; D and trimming were worked out from the DNA. The table lists some 80,000 clones, around 74% of them singletons, with 5.4% in the top ten. The chain links TRBV14 to TRBJ2-1; 14 bases are shared with TRBD2. The sequenced material came from peripheral blood. The sequence came from a woman over 75 with active or convalescent COVID-19. The CDR3 nucleotides read TGTGCCAGCAGCCCGTATAGACTAGCGGGAGGGTACAATGAGCAGTTCTTC. It yields the protein CASSPYRLAGGYNEQFF. The whole variable domain, filled in from reference TRBV14 and TRBJ2-1, reads EAGVTQFPSHSVIEKGQTVTLRCDPISGHDNLYWYRRVMGKEIKFLLHFVKESKQDESGMPNNRFLAERTGGTYSTLKVQPAELEDSGVYFCASSPYRLAGGYNEQFFGPGTRLTVL.